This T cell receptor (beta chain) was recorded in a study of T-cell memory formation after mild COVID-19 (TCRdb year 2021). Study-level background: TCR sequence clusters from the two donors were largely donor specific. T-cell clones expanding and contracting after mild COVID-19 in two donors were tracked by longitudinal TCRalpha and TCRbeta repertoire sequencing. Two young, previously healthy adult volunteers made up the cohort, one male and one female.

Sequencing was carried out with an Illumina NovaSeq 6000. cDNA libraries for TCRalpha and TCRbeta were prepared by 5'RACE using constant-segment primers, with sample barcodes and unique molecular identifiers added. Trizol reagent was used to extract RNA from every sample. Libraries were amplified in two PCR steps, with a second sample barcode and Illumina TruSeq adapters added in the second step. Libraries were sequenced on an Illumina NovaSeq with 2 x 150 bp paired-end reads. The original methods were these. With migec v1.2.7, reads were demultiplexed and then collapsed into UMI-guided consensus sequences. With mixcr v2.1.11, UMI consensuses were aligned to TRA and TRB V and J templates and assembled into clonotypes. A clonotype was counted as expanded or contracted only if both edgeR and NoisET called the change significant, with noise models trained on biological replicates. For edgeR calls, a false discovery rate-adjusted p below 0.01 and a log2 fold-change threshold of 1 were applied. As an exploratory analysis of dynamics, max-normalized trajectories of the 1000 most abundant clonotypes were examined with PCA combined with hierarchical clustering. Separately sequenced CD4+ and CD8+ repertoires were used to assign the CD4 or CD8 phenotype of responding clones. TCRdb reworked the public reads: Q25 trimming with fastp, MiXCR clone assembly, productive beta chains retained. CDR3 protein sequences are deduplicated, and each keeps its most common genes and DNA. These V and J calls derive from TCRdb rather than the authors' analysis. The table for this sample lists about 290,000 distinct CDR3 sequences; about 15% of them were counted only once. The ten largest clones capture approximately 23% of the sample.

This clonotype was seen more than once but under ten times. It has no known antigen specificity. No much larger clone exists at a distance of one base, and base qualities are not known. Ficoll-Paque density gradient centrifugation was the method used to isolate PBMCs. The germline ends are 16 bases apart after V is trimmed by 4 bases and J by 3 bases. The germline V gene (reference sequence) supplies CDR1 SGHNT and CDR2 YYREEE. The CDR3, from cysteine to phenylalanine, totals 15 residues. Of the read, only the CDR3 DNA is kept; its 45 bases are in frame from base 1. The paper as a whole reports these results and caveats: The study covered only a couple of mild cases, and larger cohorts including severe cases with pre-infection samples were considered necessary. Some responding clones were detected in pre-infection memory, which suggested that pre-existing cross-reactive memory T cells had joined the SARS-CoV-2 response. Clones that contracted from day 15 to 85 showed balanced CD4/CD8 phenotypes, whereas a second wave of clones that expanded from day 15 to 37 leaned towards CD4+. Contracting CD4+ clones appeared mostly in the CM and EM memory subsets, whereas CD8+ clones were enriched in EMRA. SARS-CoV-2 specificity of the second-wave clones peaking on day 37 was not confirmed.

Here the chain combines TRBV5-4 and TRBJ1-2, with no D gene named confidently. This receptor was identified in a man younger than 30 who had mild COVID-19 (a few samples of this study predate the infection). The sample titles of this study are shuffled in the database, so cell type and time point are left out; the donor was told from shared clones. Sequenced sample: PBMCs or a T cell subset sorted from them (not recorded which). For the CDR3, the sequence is CASSKHPQDYYGYTF. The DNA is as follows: TGTGCCAGCAGCAAACACCCTCAGGATTACTATGGCTACACCTTC.